Listed below are T cell receptor beta chains from one sample, sequenced in a study of regulatory T cells in long-lasting Graves disease. TCRdb itself ran the multiplex PCR reads through MiXCR, one entry per CDR3 protein. The sample has about 520,000 distinct CDR3 sequences; approximately 12% are singletons. This sample also appeared in a second study, on T cells in Graves' hyperthyroidism and ophthalmopathy.

Specimen: peripheral blood mononuclear cells (PBMCs), collected at new diagnosis, from a patient treated with antithyroid drugs. These receptors were taken from a woman aged 30 to 39 with Graves disease. Both conserved end residues are part of each CDR3.

TRBV20-1,CSARDSGGVQPQHF
TRBV5-1,CASSSGQVEQFF
TRBV4-3,CASSQALRGIGAGELFF
TRBV27,CASSLPTSGRYTDTQYF
TRBV28,CASSLWGVGSNQPQHF
TRBV19,CASSIQMNNQPQHF
TRBV15,CATSRVSPGRGLTPAHEQFF
TRBV2,CASSEEGFSTGELFF
TRBV18,CASSRIPGTNPATIYF
TRBV5-6,CASRVQGGRSYEQYF